This passage covers 27 T cell receptor beta chains from one sample sequenced in a study of blood T cell repertoires in COVID-19. Some clones are missing from TCRdb's copy, which holds only in-frame ones; the method was immunoSEQ multiplex PCR. Seen here are roughly 140,000 clones, around 80% observed once, and the top ten hold roughly 1.7%. The sequenced material came from PBMCs or T cells enriched from blood (not recorded which). Receptors were obtained from a woman aged 18-29 years who had been exposed to COVID-19.

The chain uses TRBV30 and TRBJ1-3; 8 positions match TRBD1. The CDR3 has 16 residues. CDR1 is GTSNPN, CDR2 SVGIG, per germline (reference sequence). V shed 2 bases and J 0 bases; nucleotides not matched to a gene: 6. CDR3 amino acids: CAWSLRGLNSGNTIYF. The CDR3 DNA reads as TGTGCCTGGAGTCTCAGGGGGCTCAACTCTGGAAACACCATATATTTT.

V usage is TRBV7-8 and J usage is TRBJ2-7, with 7 bases lining up with TRBD1. The CDR3 runs 13 residues. V lost 0 bases to trimming and J lost 10 bases; unmatched junction nucleotides: 6. Per germline, CDR1 SGHVS and CDR2 FQNEAQ. The CDR3 sequence is CASSLAETGRQYF. DNA of the CDR3: TGTGCCAGCAGCTTAGCGGAGACAGGGCGTCAGTACTTC.

The CDR3 is CASSQSRDSAEAFF. The CDR3 bases are TGTGCCAGCAGCCAAAGCAGGGACAGCGCTGAAGCTTTCTTT. The rearrangement joins TRBV27 to TRBJ1-1; TRBD1 matches 7 bases. The trim removed 6 bases at V and 6 bases at J, leaving 10 bases unmatched. Looked up from germline, CDR1 is MNHEY and CDR2 is SMNVEV (reference sequence). The CDR3 sequence is 14 residues long.

The V gene is TRBV28, the J gene TRBJ2-7, with D possibly being TRBD2 (6 bases). Germline lookup yields CDR1 MDHEN and CDR2 SYDVKM. The ends were cut back, 7 bases at V and 1 base at J, with 8 bases in the middle. The CDR3 covers 12 residues. The CDR3: CASTGGSYEQYF. The CDR3 DNA sequence: TGTGCCAGCACCGGGGGTTCCTACGAGCAGTACTTC.

This clone was counted once. This chain uses TRBV3-1 (or the pseudogene TRBV3-2) with TRBJ1-3; D may be TRBD1 (5 bases). The CDR3 contains 15 residues. Trimming took off 0 bases at V and 6 bases at J, with 12 bases between the two ends. CDR1 and CDR2 from the germline V gene are LGHDT and YNNKEL (reference sequence). CDR3 bases: TGTGCCAGCAGCCAAGATGGCGGGACCCCAAACACCATATATTTT. Protein sequence: CASSQDGGTPNTIYF.

The rearrangement uses TRBV18 and TRBJ1-1, with a possible D match to TRBD1 (5 bases). V was trimmed by 4 bases and J by 2 bases, leaving 8 bases between them. CDR1 and CDR2 from the germline V gene are KGHSH and LQKENI. The CDR3 has 13 amino acids. CDR3 region: CASSHDSNTEAFF. The CDR3 bases are TGTGCCAGCTCACACGACAGTAACACTGAAGCTTTCTTT.

This rearrangement joins TRBV10-3 to TRBJ2-2; 9 bases are shared with TRBD1. The ends lost 7 bases at V and 3 bases at J; junction bases unmatched: 3. The CDR3 is made up of 14 amino acids. Germline V gene sequence: CDR1 ENHRY, CDR2 SYGVKD. The CDR3 sequence: CAITGTGHTGELFF. In nucleotides, the CDR3 is TGTGCCATCACCGGGACAGGGCACACCGGGGAGCTGTTTTTT.

The rearrangement joins TRBV4-2 to TRBJ1-6; TRBD1 agrees at 7 bases. The V gene's germline CDR1 is LGHNA and CDR2 YNFKEQ. The length of the CDR3 is 16 residues. J lost 5 bases, V lost 2 bases, and 6 bases had no gene match. Here the CDR3 reads CASSQLGGENNSPLHF. The CDR3 nucleotides read TGTGCCAGCAGCCAATTAGGGGGCGAAAATAATTCACCCCTCCACTTT.

This clone was seen once. This chain uses TRBV6-5 with TRBJ2-5; TRBD2 matches 11 bases. V lost 7 bases and J lost 3; bases outside the gene matches: 4. The CDR3 consists of 14 residues. Germline V lookup: CDR1 MNHEY, CDR2 SVGAGI. The CDR3 coding sequence is TGTGCCAGCAAGCCGGGACTAGCGGAAGAGACCCAGTACTTC. This translates into CASKPGLAEETQYF.

This clone showed up just a few times. The sample carries other DNA sequences with the same CDR3. V gene TRBV6-5 combines with J gene TRBJ2-5, with TRBD2 matching over 11 bases. V dropped 6 bases and J dropped 1; count of bases not matched to a gene: 4. The CDR3 contains 15 residues. Germline CDR1 and CDR2: MNHEY and SVGAGI. The CDR3 is CASRGLAGGQETQYF. Here the CDR3 DNA reads TGTGCCAGCAGAGGGCTAGCGGGAGGCCAAGAGACCCAGTACTTC.

The chain uses TRBV3-1 (or the pseudogene TRBV3-2) and TRBJ2-1; TRBD2 matches at 15 bases. Trimming removed 4 bases from V and 7 bases from J; junction bases left unmatched: 2. Germline V CDR1 and CDR2: LGHDT, YNNKEL (reference sequence). The CDR3 contains 15 residues. Here the CDR3 reads CASSRGLAGGNEQFF. The CDR3 DNA reads TGTGCCAGCAGCCGTGGACTAGCGGGAGGGAATGAGCAGTTCTTC.

In this sample, this clone turned up a few times. This chain connects TRBV27 to TRBJ2-7; 10 bases match TRBD2. The CDR3 consists of 15 residues. J lost 1 base, V lost 6 bases, and 6 bases had no gene match. Per the germline V gene, CDR1 is MNHEY and CDR2 is SMNVEV (reference sequence). For the CDR3, the DNA is TGTGCCAGCAGGTCGACTAGCGGGCAATCCTACGAGCAGTACTTC. Amino acids: CASRSTSGQSYEQYF.

The chain employs TRBV4-3 and TRBJ2-7, with 7 bases that match TRBD2. Germline V gene data show CDR1 as LGHNA and CDR2 as YSLEER. Trimming took 0 bases from V and 3 from J; bases not matched to a gene: 8. This CDR3 spans 16 amino acids. CDR3 amino acids: CASSQDVLASGYEQYF. CDR3 DNA sequence: TGCGCCAGCAGCCAAGATGTATTGGCTAGCGGCTACGAGCAGTACTTC.

The rearrangement uses TRBV6-1 and TRBJ2-7, with 8 bases matching TRBD1. Trimming cost V 3 bases and J 5 bases; bases outside gene matches: 3. Germline lookup yields CDR1 MNHNS and CDR2 SASEGT. The CDR3 sequence is 13 residues long. CDR3 loop: CASSEMGQDEQYF. CDR3 in DNA: TGTGCCAGCAGTGAGATGGGACAGGACGAGCAGTACTTC.

This clone was seen more than once but under ten times. The chain employs TRBV29-1 and TRBJ2-7; 11 bases fit TRBD2. Germline V lookup: CDR1 SQVTM, CDR2 ANQGSEA. The CDR3 is made up of 13 amino acids. Trimming removed 4 bases from V and 7 bases from J; junction bases left unmatched: 6. The chain's CDR3 is CSVGSGRAGEQYF. CDR3 nucleotides: TGCAGCGTTGGTAGCGGGAGGGCGGGGGAGCAGTACTTC.

The chain has TRBV4-1 and TRBJ1-3; D call uncertain. Germline loops: CDR1 MGHRA, CDR2 YSYEKL. V was cut by 1 base and J by 0 bases, with 7 bases left in between. The CDR3 is made up of 15 amino acids. The DNA for the CDR3 is TGCGCCAGCAGCCAAGTTCCGAGCTCTGGAAACACCATATATTTT. This encodes CASSQVPSSGNTIYF.

CDR3 in amino acids: CASSQVKGARGNQPQHF. The CDR3 DNA reads as TGTGCCAGCAGTCAAGTAAAGGGGGCTCGAGGGAATCAGCCCCAGCATTTT. The genes are TRBV28 and TRBJ1-5; 7 positions agree with TRBD1. V dropped 5 bases and J dropped 4; count of bases not matched to a gene: 14. The CDR3 has 17 residues. The germline gives CDR1 MDHEN, CDR2 SYDVKM.

The chain is built from TRBV7-8 and TRBJ2-1; maybe TRBD1 (6 bases). V was trimmed by 5 bases and J by 7 bases, leaving 21 bases between them. Germline assignment: CDR1 SGHVS and CDR2 FQNEAQ. The CDR3 covers 16 residues. The CDR3 DNA reads TGTGCCAGCAGCATTACAGGGTCCACCGTCAGAAATGAGCAGTTCTTC. It encodes CASSITGSTVRNEQFF.

The V call is TRBV30, the J call TRBJ2-2; 11 bases line up with TRBD2. The J segment lost 5 bases and the V segment lost 3 bases, leaving 5 bases of the junction unmatched. The CDR3 totals 15 residues. Germline-derived CDR1 and CDR2 are GTSNPN and SVGIG (reference sequence). The CDR3 spells CAWRVAGGRTGELFF. CDR3 DNA sequence: TGTGCCTGGAGGGTAGCGGGAGGGCGAACCGGGGAGCTGTTTTTT.

V and J are TRBV3-1 (or the pseudogene TRBV3-2) and TRBJ2-7, with 7 bases lining up with TRBD1. The junction had 5 bases not matched to a gene; V was cut back by 3 bases and J by 0 bases. The germline gives CDR1 LGHDT, CDR2 YNNKEL (reference sequence). The CDR3 runs 15 residues. For the CDR3, the DNA is TGTGCCAGCAGCCAGAGACAGGGAAGCTCCTACGAGCAGTACTTC. It translates to CASSQRQGSSYEQYF.

The chain employs TRBV5-5 and TRBJ2-7; 12 bases are a match to TRBD1. This CDR3 has 17 residues. Trimming cost V 3 bases and J 3 bases; bases outside gene matches: 10. The V gene's germline CDR1 is SGHKS and CDR2 YYEKEE (reference sequence). The CDR3 DNA reads as TGTGCCAGCAGCTCGGGACAGGGGGCGAAGGCGTTCTACGAGCAGTACTTC. Its translation is CASSSGQGAKAFYEQYF.

CDR3 region: CASSPRQGAETQYF. In DNA form, the CDR3 reads TGCGCCAGCAGCCCTCGACAGGGGGCAGAGACCCAGTACTTC. This sequence joins TRBV4-3 and TRBJ2-5, with TRBD1 identical over 10 bases. The trim removed 4 bases at V and 4 bases at J, leaving 3 bases unmatched. Looked up from germline, CDR1 is LGHNA and CDR2 is YSLEER. This CDR3 is built from 14 residues.

The CDR3 is CAISGGSGTYEQYF. The CDR3 DNA sequence: TGTGCCATCAGTGGAGGTAGCGGGACCTACGAGCAGTACTTC. The chain combines TRBV10-3 with TRBJ2-7, with TRBD2 identical over 8 bases. Germline V lookup: CDR1 ENHRY, CDR2 SYGVKD. With 4 bases clipped from V and 2 bases from J, the junction kept 4 bases outside the gene matches. This CDR3 is 14 amino acids long.

This sequence joins TRBV23-1 and TRBJ2-3, with 7 bases lining up with TRBD1. TRBV23-1 is flagged as an ORF with uncertain function. Losses at the gene ends were 0 bases for V and 2 bases for J; bases not matched to a gene: 5. The CDR3 is made up of 16 amino acids. CDR3 residues: CASSQSQGRYTDTQYF. Here the CDR3 DNA reads TGCGCCAGCAGTCAATCACAGGGGCGTTACACAGATACGCAGTATTTT.

The rearrangement links TRBV2 to TRBJ2-2; 9 positions agree with TRBD2. Germline CDR1 and CDR2: SNHLY and FYNNEI. V shed 5 bases, J shed 3 bases, and the junction held 4 bases outside the gene matches. This CDR3 is built from 15 residues. The CDR3 DNA follows: TGTGCCAGCAGTCGCGGGAGGGCCGACACCGGGGAGCTGTTTTTT. Translating it yields CASSRGRADTGELFF.

This chain connects TRBV11-3 to TRBJ2-1, with TRBD2 as a possible D gene (5 bases). V was cut by 0 bases and J by 1 base, with 10 bases left in between. This CDR3 has 16 amino acids. Germline values: CDR1 SGHNT, CDR2 YENEEA. The CDR3 sequence is CASSLDRRGSYNEQFF. The CDR3 region has the DNA TGTGCCAGCAGCTTAGATCGAAGAGGGTCCTACAATGAGCAGTTCTTC.

The DNA for the CDR3 is TGTGCCAGCAGCTGGGTTTCGGGGGGTGCGAATTCACCCCTCCACTTT. It yields the protein CASSWVSGGANSPLHF. This sequence joins TRBV5-4 and TRBJ1-6, with D possibly TRBD1 on 5 matching bases. The CDR3 length is 16 residues. With 3 bases removed from V and 7 bases from J, the gap between germline ends came to 17 bases. Germline values: CDR1 SGHNT, CDR2 YYREEE (reference sequence).